One T cell receptor beta chain is described in this entry. Here immunoSEQ multiplex PCR was the method, and the copy in TCRdb shows in-frame clones only, minus some. Of under 350,000 clones detected, about nine tenths appear once; the ten largest clones hold approximately 2.4%. The sample comes from a study of blood T cell repertoires in COVID-19. Trimming removed 5 bases at V and 2 bases at J, with 15 bases between. Per the germline V gene, CDR1 is SGHNT and CDR2 is YENEEA. This CDR3 is built from 15 residues. The V and J genes are TRBV11-3 and TRBJ1-1; D is ambiguous. Material: PBMCs or T cells enriched from blood (not recorded which). The TCR sequence derives from a woman aged 18-29 years who had recovered from COVID-19. The CDR3 is CASSTARGVNTEAFF. The CDR3 DNA sequence: TGTGCCAGCAGCACGGCCCGGGGAGTAAACACTGAAGCTTTCTTT. The variable domain in full, completed from reference TRBV11-3 and TRBJ1-1, reads EAGVVQSPRYKIIEKKQPVAFWCNPISGHNTLYWYLQNLGQGPELLIRYENEEAVDDSQLPKDRFSAERLKGVDSTLKIQPAELGDSAVYLCASSTARGVNTEAFFGQGTRLTVV.